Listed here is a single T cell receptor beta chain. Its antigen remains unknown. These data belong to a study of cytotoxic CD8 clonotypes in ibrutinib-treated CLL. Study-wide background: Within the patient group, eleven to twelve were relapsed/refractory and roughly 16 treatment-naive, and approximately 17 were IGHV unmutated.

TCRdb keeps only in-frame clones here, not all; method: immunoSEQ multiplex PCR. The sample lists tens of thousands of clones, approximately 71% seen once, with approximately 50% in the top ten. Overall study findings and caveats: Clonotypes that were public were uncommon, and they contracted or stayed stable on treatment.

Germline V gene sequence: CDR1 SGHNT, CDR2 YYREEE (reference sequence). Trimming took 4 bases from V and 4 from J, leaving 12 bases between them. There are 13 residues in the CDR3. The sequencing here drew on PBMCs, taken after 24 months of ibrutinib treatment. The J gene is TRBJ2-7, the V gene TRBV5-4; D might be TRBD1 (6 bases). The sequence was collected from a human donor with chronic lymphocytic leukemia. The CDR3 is CASSRDTRYEQYF. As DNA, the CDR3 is TGTGCCAGCAGCCGGGACACGAGATACGAGCAGTACTTC.